The present T cell receptor beta chain was sequenced within a study of regulatory T cells. Primers: 52 TRBV forward and 13 TRBJ reverse. Assay used: immunoSEQ multiplex PCR; TCRdb lists only in-frame clones, some missing. The data show 25,000 to 30,000 clones, 85% to 95% seen once. Patients, 2 to 39 years old, had expanded memory T-cell proportions. Regulatory (CD25-high CD127-low) and conventional (CD25-low CD127-high) CD4+ T cells were sorted separately. Broader study findings: In patients, unique TRB V-J pairs were restricted and V/J usage skewed, especially in Tregs. Hydrophobic residues at CDR3 positions 6 and 7 were enriched in conventional CD4+ T cells of CD3G-deficient patients.

About this clone: Its antigen remains unidentified.

The CDR3 loop spans 15 amino acids. Germline V gene lookup returns CDR1 SGHRS and CDR2 YFSETQ. V shed 1 base and J shed 5 bases, with 15 bases lying between them. The receptor comes from a person aged 18-35 years with CD3G deficiency. Sequenced material: conventional CD4+ T cells sorted from blood. This chain uses TRBV5-1 with TRBJ2-5; the D gene could be TRBD1 or TRBD2 (5 bases each). CDR3 sequence reads: CASSLSVGGGETQYF. CDR3 nucleotide sequence: TGCGCCAGCAGCTTGTCCGTTGGGGGTGGCGAGACCCAGTACTTC.